These 6 T cell receptor beta chains originate from one sample sequenced in a study of blood T cell repertoires in COVID-19 (dated by TCRdb to 2018 to 2020). The library was obtained by the immunoSEQ multiplex PCR assay. TCRdb retrieved this table from immuneACCESS and kept in-frame rearrangements only. Not all clones are present; in checked studies, unresolved V genes account for under half, and no reason is known for the remainder. This sample gives roughly 73,000 clones in total; 90% of them show up just once. The ten largest clones represent around 1.6% of the sample. The sample was peripheral blood. The receptors were gathered from a man aged 50 to 60 with acute or convalescent COVID-19.

This clone has just one count. This chain uses TRBV2 with TRBJ1-6; 7 bases fit TRBD1. The V gene end was trimmed by 4 bases and the J gene end by 7 bases; junction bases not matched to a gene: 4. The CDR3 has 14 residues. Germline lookup yields CDR1 SNHLY and CDR2 FYNNEI. Here the CDR3 reads CASSATGKNSPLHF. For the CDR3, the DNA is TGTGCCAGCAGTGCGACAGGGAAAAATTCACCCCTCCACTTT.

J is TRBJ2-2 and V is TRBV19, with 9 bases identical to TRBD2. CDR1 is LNHDA and CDR2 is SQIVND in the germline V gene (reference sequence). This CDR3 contains 14 residues. V trimming: 7 bases; J trimming: 8 bases; junction bases outside the gene matches: 8. CDR3: CASTTSSGAGELFF. CDR3 DNA sequence: TGTGCCAGTACCACCTCTAGCGGGGCGGGGGAGCTGTTTTTT. The full variable domain, its missing parts supplied by reference TRBV19 and TRBJ2-2, is DGGITQSPKYLFRKEGQNVTLSCEQNLNHDAMYWYRQDPGQGLRLIYYSQIVNDFQKGDIAEGYSVSREKKESFPLTVTSAQKNPTAFYLCASTTSSGAGELFFGEGSRLTVL.

This chain links TRBV19 with TRBJ2-7; 11 bases are a match to TRBD1. The germline CDR1 and CDR2 sequences are LNHDA and SQIVND (reference sequence). J was trimmed by 4 bases and V by 6 bases; bases with no gene match: 5. This CDR3 comprises 14 residues. As DNA, the CDR3 is TGTGCCAGTAGCTCGGGACAGGGGGTTTACGAGCAGTACTTC. Encoded protein: CASSSGQGVYEQYF.

The chain carries TRBV6-5 and TRBJ2-3; 9 bases are shared with TRBD1. This CDR3 has 15 amino acids. CDR1 is MNHEY, CDR2 SVGAGI, per germline. The ends lost 5 bases at V and 6 bases at J; junction bases unmatched: 9. DNA of the CDR3: TGTGCCAGCAGTCCTGGTCGGACAGGGGACGATACGCAGTATTTT. Translated: CASSPGRTGDDTQYF.

This clone appeared a single time. V gene TRBV18 combines with J gene TRBJ1-4; D gene uncertain. Trimming stripped 2 bases from V and 9 bases from J, with 10 bases between. The CDR3 has 13 amino acids. CDR1 is KGHSH and CDR2 is LQKENI in the germline V gene. The CDR3 is CASSPLGSQKLFF. CDR3 bases: TGTGCCAGCTCACCATTGGGGAGCCAAAAACTGTTTTTT.

The chain couples TRBV9 to TRBJ2-7; 7 bases map to TRBD2. This CDR3 has 14 residues. V lost 3 bases to trimming and J lost 4 bases; unmatched junction nucleotides: 7. Germline values: CDR1 SGDLS, CDR2 YYNGEE. CDR3 sequence: CASSASGNKYEQYF. In nucleotides, the CDR3 is TGTGCCAGCAGCGCGAGCGGGAACAAATACGAGCAGTACTTC.